This entry is about one T cell receptor beta chain. The sample originates from a study of T cells in Graves' hyperthyroidism and ophthalmopathy. The overall study: Upon initial diagnosis and before any treatment, peripheral blood was collected.

Amplified TCR beta CDR3 regions came from RNA transcripts. The HTBI set primed first-round TCR CDR3 RT-PCR. TCRdb re-called the multiplex PCR reads through MiXCR, storing one row per CDR3 protein. Among some 510,000 distinct CDR3 sequences listed, about a fifth were seen once. The germline gives CDR1 MNHEY, CDR2 SVGAGI. The CDR3 contains 16 residues. V dropped 4 bases and J dropped 3 bases, with 18 bases sitting between them. The clonotype originates from a young man with Graves' hyperthyroidism. The chain employs TRBV6-5 and TRBJ2-5; TRBD2 is a possible D gene (5 bases). The sequenced material came from blood. CDR3 bases: TGTGCCAGCAGTTCTATTGGACTCCTCCCCGAAGAGACCCAGTACTTC. Translating it yields CASSSIGLLPEETQYF.